One T cell receptor beta chain is described in this entry. Its target is unknown. Generated by immunoSEQ multiplex PCR, the TCRdb table keeps only in-frame clones and is missing some. The sample lists about a million clones, more than 65% seen once, with about 1.5% in the top ten. This sample stems from a study of shared clonotypes between healthy human individuals. Study in general: CD8 memory received one plate per donor, CD8 naive two, CD4 memory three and CD4 naive three. Study observations and caveats: The study found lower generation probabilities in non-shared clonotypes than in those shared by all four donors. Generally, estimated richness proved larger in naive subsets than it did in memory subsets. A few donors had around 5% of their naive CD4 clonotypes in common.

CDR1 and CDR2 from the germline V gene are MGHRA and YSYEKL. V was cut by 3 bases and J by 4 bases, with 15 bases left in between. The CDR3 totals 15 residues. The receptor was isolated from a man between 18 and 29 years old in good health. V usage is TRBV4-1 and J usage is TRBJ1-2; a possible D gene is TRBD1 (5 bases). Sample: memory CD4+ T cells sorted from blood. Subset meaning: CD45RA-negative fraction. Here the CDR3 reads CASSQAGTGTYGYTF. CDR3 DNA: TGCGCCAGCAGCCAGGCGGGGACGGGTACCTATGGCTACACCTTC.